This TCR beta chain originates from a study of PD-1 blockade in classical Hodgkin lymphoma. Noted time point: cycle 4 day 1 (C4D1), after more than 5 weeks of nivolumab. All patients experienced relapse after autologous stem cell transplantation, and brentuximab vedotin exposure was variable. Germline V lookup: CDR1 SGHDT, CDR2 YYEEEE. Trimming took 4 bases from V and 3 from J, leaving 14 bases between them. The CDR3 contains 14 residues. This clone occurred a few times. Assay: immunoSEQ multiplex PCR; the TCRdb copy retains only in-frame clones and omits some. The table lists 50,000 or so clones, nearly 90% of them singletons.

The V and J genes are TRBV5-6 and TRBJ2-7; D remains ambiguous. This receptor was identified in a human donor with classical Hodgkin lymphoma. Sample: peripheral blood mononuclear cells (PBMCs), taken before the fourth cycle of nivolumab. The CDR3 loop is CASSPTRTHYEQYF. Here the CDR3 DNA reads TGTGCCAGCAGCCCGACCCGAACCCACTACGAGCAGTACTTC.